A selection of T cell receptor beta chains follows, all from one sample in a study of identifying expanded T cells in peripheral blood. The data were produced by immunoSEQ multiplex PCR, yet TCRdb's version contains in-frame clones alone and is incomplete. The sample carries around 100,000 clones, about 87% recorded once. Material: blood. The source of these receptors is a person aged 18 to 70 in good health. Each CDR3 is given with its conserved first and last residue. D genes are given only for firm matches. Size is omitted from some rows. Given values are once, few, many or a class for expanded clones.

D	V	size	J	CDR3	DNA
NA	TRBV5-4	NA	TRBJ2-7	CASSPRDGNYEQYF	TGTGCCAGCAGCCCCCGGGACGGCAACTACGAGCAGTACTTC
NA	TRBV6-1	NA	TRBJ1-2	CASSSTFGGSYGYTF	TGTGCCAGCAGCTCGACTTTTGGAGGATCCTATGGCTACACCTTC
NA	TRBV28	NA	TRBJ1-2	CASISGPVDYGYTF	TGTGCCAGCATTTCAGGGCCGGTTGACTATGGCTACACCTTC
NA	TRBV2	NA	TRBJ1-2	CASTRRPLTGRSYGYTF	TGTGCCAGCACTCGCCGGCCATTAACGGGGAGGAGTTATGGCTACACCTTC
TRBD1	TRBV27	NA	TRBJ1-2	CASRLPGQPYYGYTF	TGTGCCAGCAGACTACCGGGACAGCCTTACTATGGCTACACCTTC
NA	TRBV7-3	NA	TRBJ1-5	CASSLSGNQPQHF	TGTGCCAGCAGCTTGAGTGGCAATCAGCCCCAGCATTTT
NA	TRBV18	NA	TRBJ2-7	CASSPPVGGGVHEQYF	TGTGCCAGCTCACCACCGGTCGGGGGAGGCGTCCACGAGCAGTACTTC
NA	TRBV5-4	NA	TRBJ1-4	CASSLGATNEKLFF	TGTGCCAGCAGCTTAGGGGCAACTAATGAAAAACTGTTTTTT
TRBD1	TRBV29-1	NA	TRBJ2-1	CSVSGTGVLEQFF	TGCAGCGTTTCCGGGACAGGGGTTTTGGAGCAGTTCTTC
NA	TRBV6-4	NA	TRBJ2-3	CASSDSSGADTQYF	TGTGCCAGCAGTGACTCGTCCGGGGCCGATACGCAGTATTTT
TRBD2	TRBV18	NA	TRBJ2-1	CASSPPGFFSGSNEQFF	TGTGCCAGCTCACCACCCGGTTTCTTTAGCGGGAGCAATGAGCAGTTCTTC
NA	TRBV29-1	NA	TRBJ1-2	CSVQPREDYGYTF	TGCAGCGTCCAACCCAGGGAGGACTATGGCTACACCTTC
TRBD1	TRBV6-1	NA	TRBJ2-7	CASSEAWGQTFYEQYF	TGTGCCAGCAGTGAAGCGTGGGGACAGACTTTCTACGAGCAGTACTTC
NA	TRBV20-1	few	TRBJ2-7	CSALDYEQYF	TGCAGTGCCTTAGATTACGAGCAGTACTTC
TRBD1	TRBV7-3	once	TRBJ2-3	CASSLMALTGGGTDTQYF	TGTGCCAGCAGCTTAATGGCCCTGACAGGGGGAGGCACAGATACGCAGTATTTT
TRBD1	TRBV2	NA	TRBJ1-1	CASSDGDRGRTTEAFF	TGTGCCAGCAGTGATGGGGACAGGGGGAGGACCACTGAAGCTTTCTTT
NA	TRBV11-3	once	TRBJ2-7	CASSLIGYEQYF	TGTGCCAGCAGCTTGATCGGCTACGAGCAGTACTTC
NA	TRBV12-5	NA	TRBJ2-1	CASGFKINRHNEQFF	TGTGCTAGTGGTTTCAAGATCAATCGGCACAATGAGCAGTTCTTC
NA	TRBV9	NA	TRBJ1-1	CASSASGGNTEAFF	TGTGCCAGCAGCGCGTCGGGGGGTAACACTGAAGCTTTCTTT
NA	TRBV5-1	NA	TRBJ2-2	CASSPDWGDTGELFF	TGCGCCAGCAGCCCAGATTGGGGGGACACCGGGGAGCTGTTTTTT
NA	TRBV4-2	NA	TRBJ2-3	CASSQGYERRLSTDTQYF	TGTGCCAGCAGCCAAGGATACGAGCGGAGACTGAGCACAGATACGCAGTATTTT
NA	TRBV28	NA	TRBJ2-7	CASSSGVYEQYF	TGTGCCAGCAGTTCTGGGGTCTACGAGCAGTACTTC
NA	TRBV9	few	TRBJ2-1	CASSVSRNNEQFF	TGTGCCAGCAGCGTGAGCCGAAATAATGAGCAGTTCTTC
TRBD1	TRBV28	many	TRBJ2-7	CASSLLTGHRGSSYEQYF	TGTGCCAGCAGTTTACTCACCGGGCACAGGGGGTCTAGCTACGAGCAGTACTTC
NA	TRBV6-4	NA	TRBJ1-1	CASSVRQNTEAFF	TGTGCCAGCAGCGTTAGACAGAACACTGAAGCTTTCTTT
NA	TRBV7-9	NA	TRBJ2-3	CASSPRGALSTSTDTQYF	TGTGCCAGCAGCCCCCGTGGGGCGCTTAGCACTAGCACAGATACGCAGTATTTT
TRBD1	TRBV6-1	NA	TRBJ2-1	CASSEARDSYNEQFF	TGTGCCAGCAGTGAAGCCCGGGACAGCTACAATGAGCAGTTCTTC
NA	TRBV4-2	NA	TRBJ1-2	CASSPGNLGYTF	TGTGCCAGCAGCCCCGGGAACCTCGGCTACACCTTC
NA	TRBV13	NA	TRBJ1-2	CASSLERGLGYTF	TGTGCCAGCAGCTTAGAGCGAGGGCTCGGCTACACCTTC
NA	TRBV5-6	once	TRBJ1-6	CASSSLGGGSRSPLHF	TGTGCCAGCAGCTCCCTCGGTGGGGGAAGTCGTTCACCCCTCCACTTT
NA	TRBV7-9	few	TRBJ2-7	CASSPGIYEQYF	TGTGCCAGCAGCCCTGGGATCTACGAGCAGTACTTC
NA	TRBV4-1	NA	TRBJ1-3	CASSQDWDFGNTIYF	TGCGCCAGCAGCCAAGACTGGGACTTTGGAAACACCATATATTTT
NA	TRBV4-3	once	TRBJ1-3	CASSHLGREGGPGNTIYF	TGCGCCAGCAGCCATCTTGGGCGGGAAGGGGGACCTGGAAACACCATATATTTT
NA	TRBV4-3	NA	TRBJ2-7	CASSQGTLYEQYF	TGCGCCAGCAGCCAGGGGACACTATACGAGCAGTACTTC
TRBD2	TRBV7-2	NA	TRBJ2-7	CASSLAGGNYEQYF	TGTGCCAGCAGCTTAGCGGGGGGGAACTACGAGCAGTACTTC
TRBD2	TRBV28	NA	TRBJ2-1	CASSSYSGNNEQFF	TGTGCCAGCAGTTCGTATAGCGGGAACAATGAGCAGTTCTTC
NA	TRBV7-2	NA	TRBJ1-2	CASSSFRGEGYTF	TGTGCCAGCAGCTCATTCAGGGGTGAAGGCTACACCTTC
TRBD1	TRBV9	NA	TRBJ2-1	CASSVSSGGSEQFF	TGTGCCAGCAGCGTCTCCTCAGGGGGCAGTGAGCAGTTCTTC
NA	TRBV18	NA	TRBJ1-5	CASSPPQGMGNQPQHF	TGTGCCAGCTCACCACCACAGGGAATGGGCAATCAGCCCCAGCATTTT
TRBD2	TRBV4-2	NA	TRBJ2-2	CASSQSSGSNTGELFF	TGTGCCAGCAGCCAAAGTAGCGGGAGTAACACCGGGGAGCTGTTTTTT
TRBD2	TRBV7-3	once	TRBJ2-7	CASSRLGLVSEQYF	TGTGCCAGCAGCAGGCTGGGACTAGTAAGCGAGCAGTACTTC
TRBD1	TRBV7-9	NA	TRBJ2-7	CASSLGQPQYF	TGTGCCAGCAGCCTGGGACAGCCTCAGTACTTC
NA	TRBV11-2	NA	TRBJ2-2	CASSLSHTGELFF	TGTGCCAGCAGCTTATCCCACACCGGGGAGCTGTTTTTT
NA	TRBV9	NA	TRBJ2-7	CASSPQWTAYEQYF	TGTGCCAGCAGCCCCCAGTGGACAGCCTACGAGCAGTACTTC
TRBD2	TRBV30	NA	TRBJ2-1	CAWSVRIAGAYNEQFF	TGTGCCTGGAGTGTACGGATAGCGGGTGCGTACAATGAGCAGTTCTTC
NA	TRBV6-6	NA	TRBJ2-7	CASRLRDSTPEQYF	TGTGCCAGCAGACTTAGGGACTCCACCCCCGAGCAGTACTTC